This entry features one T cell receptor beta chain sequence. Antigen specificity is unknown. The source of the sample is a study of post-analysis software for immune sequencing data. Per germline, CDR1 SGHTA and CDR2 FQGNSA. V was pared by 5 bases and J by 4 bases, with 10 bases between. The CDR3 has 13 residues. Unique-molecular-identifier-tagged TCR beta cDNA libraries were used. Yield was some 540,000 cDNA molecules from around 0.96 to 9.9 million T cells. TCRdb itself ran the PCR reads through MiXCR, one entry per CDR3 protein. The repertoire holds approximately 660,000 distinct CDR3 sequences, about 60% seen once, with about 11% in the top ten. The study, taken as a whole, reports: Included in a set of five TRBV segments more frequent in patients than controls were TRBV5-6, TRBV5-1 and TRBV20-1. Co-batched samples clustered tightly together by F measure. Significantly lower normalized Chao1 diversity was found in patients with multiple sclerosis relative to controls.

The sample was blood. The source is a girl aged 2-10 years with multiple sclerosis. The genes are TRBV7-2 and TRBJ2-3, with D perhaps matching TRBD2 (5 bases). The CDR3 is CASSHGSSDTQYF. The DNA of the CDR3 is TGTGCCAGCAGCCATGGGAGCTCAGATACGCAGTATTTT. Complete variable domain (other parts from reference TRBV7-2 and TRBJ2-3): GAGVSQSPSNKVTEKGKDVELRCDPISGHTALYWYRQSLGQGLEFLIYFQGNSAPDKSGLPSDRFSAERTGGSVSTLTIQRTQQEDSAVYLCASSHGSSDTQYFGPGTRLTVL.